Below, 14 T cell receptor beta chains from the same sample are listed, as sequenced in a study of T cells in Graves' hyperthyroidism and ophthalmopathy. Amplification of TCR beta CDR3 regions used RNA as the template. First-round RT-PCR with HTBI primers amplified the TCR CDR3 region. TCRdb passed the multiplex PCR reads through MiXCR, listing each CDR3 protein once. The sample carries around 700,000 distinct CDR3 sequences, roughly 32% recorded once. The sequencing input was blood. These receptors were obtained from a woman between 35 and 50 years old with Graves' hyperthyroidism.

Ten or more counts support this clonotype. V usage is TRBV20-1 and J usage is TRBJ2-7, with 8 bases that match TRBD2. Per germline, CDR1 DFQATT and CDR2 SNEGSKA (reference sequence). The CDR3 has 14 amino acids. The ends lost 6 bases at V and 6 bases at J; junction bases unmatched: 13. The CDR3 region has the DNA TGCAGTGCAGACTTAGCGGGGAGGGCACTCGAGCAGTACTTC. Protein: CSADLAGRALEQYF.

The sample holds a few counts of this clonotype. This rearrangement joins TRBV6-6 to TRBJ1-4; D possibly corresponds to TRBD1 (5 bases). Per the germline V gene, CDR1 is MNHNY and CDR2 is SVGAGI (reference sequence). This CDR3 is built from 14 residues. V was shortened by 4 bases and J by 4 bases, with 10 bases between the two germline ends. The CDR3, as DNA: TGTGCCAGCAGTTCCGAGGGACTTAATGAAAAACTGTTTTTT. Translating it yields CASSSEGLNEKLFF.

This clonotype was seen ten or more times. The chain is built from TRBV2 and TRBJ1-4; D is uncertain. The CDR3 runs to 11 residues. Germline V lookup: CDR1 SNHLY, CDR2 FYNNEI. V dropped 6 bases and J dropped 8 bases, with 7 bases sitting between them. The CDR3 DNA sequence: TGTGCCAGCAGCCCTGTGGAAAAACTGTTTTTT. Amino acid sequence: CASSPVEKLFF.

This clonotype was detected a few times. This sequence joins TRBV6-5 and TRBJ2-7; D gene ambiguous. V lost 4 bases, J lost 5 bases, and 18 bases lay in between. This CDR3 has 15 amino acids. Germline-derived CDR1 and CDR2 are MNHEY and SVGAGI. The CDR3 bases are TGTGCCAGCAGTTTGGAAAGCAGACCCTCGGACGAGCAGTACTTC. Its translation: CASSLESRPSDEQYF.

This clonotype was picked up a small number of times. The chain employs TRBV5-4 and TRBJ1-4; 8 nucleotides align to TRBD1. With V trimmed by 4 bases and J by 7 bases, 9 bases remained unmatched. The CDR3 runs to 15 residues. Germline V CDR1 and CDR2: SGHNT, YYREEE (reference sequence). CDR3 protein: CASSSAGGVSEKLFF. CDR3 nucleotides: TGTGCCAGCAGCAGCGCAGGGGGCGTGAGTGAAAAACTGTTTTTT.

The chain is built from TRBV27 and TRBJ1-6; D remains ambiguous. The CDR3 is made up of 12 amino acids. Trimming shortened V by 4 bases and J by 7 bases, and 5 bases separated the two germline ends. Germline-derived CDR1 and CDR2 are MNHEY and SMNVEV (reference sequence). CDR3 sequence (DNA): TGTGCCAGCAGTTCTAGCAATTCACCCCTCCACTTT. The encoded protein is CASSSSNSPLHF.

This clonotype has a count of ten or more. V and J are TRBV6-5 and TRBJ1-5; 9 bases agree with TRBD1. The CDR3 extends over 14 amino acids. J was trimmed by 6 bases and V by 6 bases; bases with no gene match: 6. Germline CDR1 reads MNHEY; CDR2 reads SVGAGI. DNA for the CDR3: TGTGCCAGCAGGACCGGGACAGGGCCTCAGCCCCAGCATTTT. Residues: CASRTGTGPQPQHF.

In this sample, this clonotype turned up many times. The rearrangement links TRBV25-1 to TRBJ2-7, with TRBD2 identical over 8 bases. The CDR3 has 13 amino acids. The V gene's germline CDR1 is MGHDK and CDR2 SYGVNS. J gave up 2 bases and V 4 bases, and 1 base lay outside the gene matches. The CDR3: CASSGAGAYEQYF. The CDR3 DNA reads TGTGCCAGCAGTGGAGCGGGGGCCTACGAGCAGTACTTC.

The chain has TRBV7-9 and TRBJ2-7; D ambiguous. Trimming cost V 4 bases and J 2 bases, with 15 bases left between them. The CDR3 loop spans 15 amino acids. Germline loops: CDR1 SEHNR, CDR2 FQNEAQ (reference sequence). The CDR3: CASSSTPFRTYEQYF. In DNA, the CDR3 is TGTGCCAGCAGCTCCACCCCGTTTCGTACCTACGAGCAGTACTTC.

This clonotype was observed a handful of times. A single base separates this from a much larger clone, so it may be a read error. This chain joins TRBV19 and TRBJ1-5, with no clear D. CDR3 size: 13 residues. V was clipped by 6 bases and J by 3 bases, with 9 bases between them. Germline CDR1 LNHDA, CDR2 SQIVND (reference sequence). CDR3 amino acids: CASSGYNNQPQHF. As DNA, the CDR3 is TGTGCCAGTAGCGGGTATAACAATCAGCCCCAGCATTTT.

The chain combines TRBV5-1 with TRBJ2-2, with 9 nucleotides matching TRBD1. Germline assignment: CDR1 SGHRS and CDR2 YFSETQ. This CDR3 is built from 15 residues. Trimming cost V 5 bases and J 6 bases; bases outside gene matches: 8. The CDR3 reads CASSWTGAMSGELFF. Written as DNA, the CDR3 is TGCGCCAGCAGTTGGACAGGGGCGATGTCCGGGGAGCTGTTTTTT.

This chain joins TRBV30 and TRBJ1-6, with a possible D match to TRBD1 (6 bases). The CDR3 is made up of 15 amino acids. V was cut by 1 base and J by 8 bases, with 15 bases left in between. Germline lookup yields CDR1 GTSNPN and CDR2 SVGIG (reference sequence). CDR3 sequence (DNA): TGTGCCTGGAGTGGTGTGGCAGGGGTGGATTCACCCCTCCACTTT. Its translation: CAWSGVAGVDSPLHF.

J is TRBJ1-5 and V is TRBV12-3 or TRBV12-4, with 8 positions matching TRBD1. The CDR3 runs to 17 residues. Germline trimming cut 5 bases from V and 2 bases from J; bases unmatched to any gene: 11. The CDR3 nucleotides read TGTGCCAGCAGTGCTGGACAGGGAATGGGTGGCAATCAGCCCCAGCATTTT. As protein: CASSAGQGMGGNQPQHF.

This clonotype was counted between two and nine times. The DNA of the CDR3 is TGTGCCAGCAGTTTAAGTCACCTTGGGACCCAGTACTTC. Translation gives CASSLSHLGTQYF. The V gene is TRBV2, the J gene TRBJ2-5; the D is unclear. CDR1 and CDR2 (germline): SNHLY, FYNNEI. CDR3 length: 13 residues. V was cut by 5 bases and J by 7 bases, with 14 bases left in between.